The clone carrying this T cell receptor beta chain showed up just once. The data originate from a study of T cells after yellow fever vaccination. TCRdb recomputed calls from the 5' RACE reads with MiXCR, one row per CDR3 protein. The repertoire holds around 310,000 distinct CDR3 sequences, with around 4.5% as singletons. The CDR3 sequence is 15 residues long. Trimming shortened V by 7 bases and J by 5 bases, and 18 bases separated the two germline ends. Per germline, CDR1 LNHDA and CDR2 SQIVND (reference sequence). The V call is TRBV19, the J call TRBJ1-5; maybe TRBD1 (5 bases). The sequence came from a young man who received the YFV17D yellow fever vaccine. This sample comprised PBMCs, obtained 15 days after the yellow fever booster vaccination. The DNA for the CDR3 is TGTGCCAGTATAGGTGGGGGTACGGAGGATCAGCCCCAGCATTTT. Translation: CASIGGGTEDQPQHF.